This T cell receptor (beta chain) was identified in a study of T cell responses to AZD1222 COVID-19 vaccine. Study-wide results and limits: The donor cohort was predominantly white British with a female majority, and clonal diversity may have been underestimated.

TCRdb's table, derived via immunoSEQ multiplex PCR, lists solely in-frame clones and lacks some. The repertoire holds more than 120,000 clones, with roughly 92% as singletons. Comments on this clone: The antigen is undetermined.

The CDR3 is 15 residues long. The junction had 6 bases not matched to a gene; V was cut back by 4 bases and J by 2 bases. Per germline, CDR1 SEHNR and CDR2 FQNEAQ (reference sequence). This chain uses TRBV7-9 with TRBJ2-7; 9 bases map to TRBD2. Sequencing used peripheral blood, obtained 28 days after the second AZD1222 dose. This clonotype originated in an adult who received the AZD1222 COVID-19 vaccine. CDR3 region: CASSSSGGPPYEQYV. CDR3 nucleotide sequence: TGTGCCAGCAGCTCGAGCGGGGGGCCTCCCTACGAGCAGTACGTC.